One sample yielded the 5 T cell receptor beta chains listed below, sequenced in a study of OX40 agonist ivuxolimab in advanced cancers. Libraries came from the immunoSEQ multiplex PCR assay. As stored in TCRdb, this immuneACCESS dataset retains in-frame rearrangements with V and J assigned. A fraction of the clones does not appear; measured against another copy, unresolved V genes explain less than half of the discrepancy, and the remainder lacks a known reason. Recorded for this sample are 100,000 to 110,000 clones; roughly 90% of them occurred a single time. The top ten constitute roughly 0.56% of the sample. This specimen consisted of CD4+ or CD8+ T cells sorted from blood, obtained in a trial of the OX40 agonist ivuxolimab. The receptors originated from an adult with an advanced solid tumor such as melanoma, head and neck, liver or kidney cancer.

V gene TRBV5-6 combines with J gene TRBJ1-2, with a tentative D call TRBD1 (6 bases). V gave up 4 bases and J gave up 4 bases, with 14 bases separating them. This CDR3 comprises 14 residues. The V gene's germline CDR1 is SGHDT and CDR2 YYEEEE. The CDR3 DNA follows: TGTGCCAGCAGCCCGGGGGCGAGGATCTATGGCTACACCTTC. This codes for CASSPGARIYGYTF. Based on the CDR3 plus reference TRBV5-6 and TRBJ1-2, the full variable domain is DAGVTQSPTHLIKTRGQQVTLRCSPKSGHDTVSWYQQALGQGPQFIFQYYEEEERQRGNFPDRFSGHQFPNYSSELNVNALLLGDSALYLCASSPGARIYGYTFGSGTRLTVV.

The chain links TRBV2 to TRBJ2-5; D is unclear. Germline V gives CDR1 SNHLY, CDR2 FYNNEI. V dropped 3 bases and J dropped 2 bases, with 7 bases sitting between them. This CDR3 is built from 13 residues. CDR3 sequence reads: CASSEGRQETQYF. Written as DNA, the CDR3 is TGTGCCAGCAGTGAGGGCAGGCAAGAGACCCAGTACTTC.

V usage is TRBV6-5 and J usage is TRBJ1-2; the D is unclear. This CDR3 contains 13 residues. The V gene's germline CDR1 is MNHEY and CDR2 SVGAGI. Trimming took 5 bases from V and 7 from J, leaving 14 bases between them. CDR3 bases: TGTGCCAGCAGTAATGGCCCCCGCGGTGGCTACACCTTC. Its protein product is CASSNGPRGGYTF.

This chain links TRBV4-3 with TRBJ1-4; D is undetermined. V shed 4 bases and J shed 5 bases, with 8 bases lying between them. The length of the CDR3 is 13 residues. Germline lookup yields CDR1 LGHNA and CDR2 YSLEER. Here the CDR3 DNA reads TGCGCCAGCAGCCTAACAGAGAATGAAAAACTGTTTTTT. It codes for CASSLTENEKLFF.

V is TRBV7-9 and J is TRBJ1-4; 9 bases fit TRBD1. V dropped 5 bases and J dropped 4; count of bases not matched to a gene: 2. This CDR3 is 14 amino acids long. The germline V gene encodes CDR1 SEHNR and CDR2 FQNEAQ (reference sequence). The DNA of the CDR3 is TGTGCCAGCAGCACGGGACAGGGTAATGAAAAACTGTTTTTT. This gives the protein CASSTGQGNEKLFF.